This is a list of T cell receptor beta chains from one sample in a study of response to subunit inactivated influenza vaccine. MiXCR was run by TCRdb on the RT-PCR reads, yielding one entry per CDR3 protein. The table records over 300,000 distinct CDR3 sequences, 21% of them present only once. The sequencing used PBMCs from blood, collected 21 months after vaccination. The receptors come from a man between 45 and 75 years old who received an inactivated influenza vaccine. The CDR3 runs from the conserved cysteine through the conserved F or W. The D gene is left open where the match is weak. Clone size is not always given. Where it is, it says once, few, many or a class for expanded clones.

v_gene,j_gene,d_gene,abundance,CDR3nt,CDR3aa
TRBV12-5,TRBJ1-4,TRBD1,many,TGTGCTAGTGGTTTCCCTCTGGGCAGGGGGGATGAAAAACTGTTTTTT,CASGFPLGRGDEKLFF
TRBV4-2,TRBJ2-7,TRBD1,few,TGTGCCAGCAGCCGTTCGGGACCGGGACAGGGTTCCTACGAGCAGTACTTC,CASSRSGPGQGSYEQYF
TRBV20-1,TRBJ2-1,.,.,TGCAGTGCTAGAGAAGATAACCCCCATGAGCAGTTCTTC,CSAREDNPHEQFF
TRBV6-2/TRBV6-3,TRBJ2-2,TRBD1,.,TGTGCCAGCCGACGGACAGGGCAACCCGGGGAGCTGTTTTTT,CASRRTGQPGELFF
TRBV20-1,TRBJ2-3,.,many,TGCAGTGCTAATCAGGGATCCGTTAGCACAGATACGCAGTATTTT,CSANQGSVSTDTQYF
TRBV25-1,TRBJ1-5,.,many,TGTGCCAGCAGCTGGGATAACAATCAGCCCCAGCATTTT,CASSWDNNQPQHF
TRBV6-1,TRBJ1-1,TRBD1,few,TGTGCCAGCAGCCGAGGGACAGGGACTTTTGCTGCTTTCTTT,CASSRGTGTFAAFF
TRBV28,TRBJ2-3,.,.,TGTGCCAGCAGTTTACTCAGCCTAGTCACAGATACGCAGTATTTT,CASSLLSLVTDTQYF
TRBV12-3/TRBV12-4,TRBJ2-1,TRBD2,.,TGTGCCACCCGAGCCCTGACTAGCGGGGGCTCCTACAATGAGCAGTTCTTC,CATRALTSGGSYNEQFF
TRBV19,TRBJ1-6,.,.,TGTGCCAGTCATCCCCAGGGGAATTCACCCCTCCACTTT,CASHPQGNSPLHF
TRBV20-1,TRBJ2-7,.,.,TGCAGTGCAGGACTATTCTCCTACGAGCAGTACTTC,CSAGLFSYEQYF
TRBV20-1,TRBJ2-7,.,.,TGCAGTGCCCAAGTGGGGGACATACCGTACGAGCAGTACTTC,CSAQVGDIPYEQYF
TRBV30,TRBJ2-7,.,.,TGTGCCTGGAGATATACAGGGTTCGGCGAGCAGTACTTC,CAWRYTGFGEQYF
TRBV6-1,TRBJ1-2,.,few,TGTGCCAGCGCCGAAGGATCTAACTATGGCTACACCTTC,CASAEGSNYGYTF
TRBV4-2,TRBJ1-5,.,many,TGTGCCAGCAGCCAAGTAGGCAGGGGCCCGCTTGGCAATCAGCCCCAGCATTTT,CASSQVGRGPLGNQPQHF
TRBV5-1,TRBJ2-3,TRBD2,few,TGCGCCAGCAGCTTGGAAGCGGGACGCGATACGCAGTATTTT,CASSLEAGRDTQYF
TRBV4-1,TRBJ1-2,TRBD1,few,TGCGCCAGCACCTATGTTATAGAGGGGGCTCACTATGGCTACACCTTC,CASTYVIEGAHYGYTF
TRBV20-1,TRBJ1-1,.,.,TGCAGTGCCTTTAACCAGAGGAACACTGAAGCTTTCTTT,CSAFNQRNTEAFF
TRBV28,TRBJ2-4,TRBD2,.,TGTGCCAGCAGTTTAGGTGGGAGGGCCGATTGGGCCAAAAACATTCAGTACTTC,CASSLGGRADWAKNIQYF
TRBV12-3/TRBV12-4,TRBJ2-3,.,.,TGTGCCAGCAGCCGCCGGGGGTTAACGCAGTATTTT,CASSRRGLTQYF
TRBV20-1,TRBJ2-1,TRBD1,.,TGCAGTGCGGGGACAGGAGACTCCTACAATGAGCAGTTCTTC,CSAGTGDSYNEQFF
TRBV7-2,TRBJ2-2,.,few,TGTGCCAGCAGCTTACCCCACAGGCCTGCGAACACCGGGGAGCTGTTTTTT,CASSLPHRPANTGELFF
TRBV7-9,TRBJ2-1,.,.,TGTGCCAGCAGCTTAGGGCCGTTCTACTACAATGAGCAGTTCTTC,CASSLGPFYYNEQFF
TRBV12-3/TRBV12-4,TRBJ2-2,.,.,TGTGCCGTCTCCAGGGGGGCGGACACCGGGGAGCTGTTTTTT,CAVSRGADTGELFF
TRBV5-1,TRBJ1-6,.,few,TGCGCCAGCAGCTTGGGGCAGAATTATAATTCACCCCTCCACTTT,CASSLGQNYNSPLHF
TRBV27,TRBJ1-1,TRBD1,many,TGTGCCAGCAGTATTCGTTTTACAGGGGGCCTAAGGGGCACTGAAGCTTTCTTT,CASSIRFTGGLRGTEAFF
TRBV20-1,TRBJ1-1,.,many,TGCAGTGCTAGTCGACAGATAAACACTGAAGCTTTCTTT,CSASRQINTEAFF
TRBV5-1,TRBJ1-1,TRBD1,.,TGCGCCAGCAGCTTGGCCGACAGGGGGTACGGTACTGAAGCTTTCTTT,CASSLADRGYGTEAFF
TRBV6-1,TRBJ1-1,TRBD1,.,TGTGCCAGCAACGAACAGGGGGCGAGAACTGAAGCTTTCTTT,CASNEQGARTEAFF
TRBV20-1,TRBJ1-3,.,few,TGCAGTGCTTCGGGACAAAACTCTGGAAACACCATATATTTT,CSASGQNSGNTIYF
TRBV4-3,TRBJ2-2,.,.,TGCGCCAGCAGCCAAGACCCAGGAAACACCGGGGAGCTGTTTTTT,CASSQDPGNTGELFF
TRBV24-1,TRBJ2-1,.,.,TGTGCCACCAGTGGAGGGGAAATCCTGACCTACAATGAGCAGTTCTTC,CATSGGEILTYNEQFF
TRBV4-2,TRBJ1-1,.,.,TGTGCCAGCAGCCAAGATCCAGGAATGAGAACTGAAGCTTTCTTT,CASSQDPGMRTEAFF
TRBV23-1,TRBJ1-6,TRBD1,few,TGCGCCAGCAGAATCCCAACAACAGGGGACCTCAAGTCTTCACCCCTCCACTTT,CASRIPTTGDLKSSPLHF
TRBV27,TRBJ1-1,TRBD1,many,TGTGCCAGCAGTTTATCATTTGGGGGCCAGGGGGCGCGGGGGAGGAACACTGAAGCTTTCTTT,CASSLSFGGQGARGRNTEAFF
TRBV7-3,TRBJ2-2,TRBD2,many,TGTGCCAGCAGCTCCCCAGCGGGAGACCCCACCGGGGAGCTGTTTTTT,CASSSPAGDPTGELFF
TRBV29-1,TRBJ2-5,TRBD2,few,TGCAGCGTTGAACTAGCGGGGGACTTGTACCAAGAGACCCAGTACTTC,CSVELAGDLYQETQYF
TRBV14,TRBJ1-1,TRBD1,.,TGTGCCAGCAGCCAGAGACAGGGTACGGCTGAATCTTTCTTT,CASSQRQGTAESFF